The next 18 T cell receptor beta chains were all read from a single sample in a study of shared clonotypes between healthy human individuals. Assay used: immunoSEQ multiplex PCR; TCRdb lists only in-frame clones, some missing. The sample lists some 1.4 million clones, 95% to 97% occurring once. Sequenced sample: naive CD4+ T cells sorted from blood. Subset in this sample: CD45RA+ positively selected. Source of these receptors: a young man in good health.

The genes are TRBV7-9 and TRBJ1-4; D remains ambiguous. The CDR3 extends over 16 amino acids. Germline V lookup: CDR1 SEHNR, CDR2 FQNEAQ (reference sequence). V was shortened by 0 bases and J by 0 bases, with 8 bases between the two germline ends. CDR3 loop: CASSLARRATNEKLFF. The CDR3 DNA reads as TGTGCCAGCAGCTTAGCGAGGAGAGCAACTAATGAAAAACTGTTTTTT.

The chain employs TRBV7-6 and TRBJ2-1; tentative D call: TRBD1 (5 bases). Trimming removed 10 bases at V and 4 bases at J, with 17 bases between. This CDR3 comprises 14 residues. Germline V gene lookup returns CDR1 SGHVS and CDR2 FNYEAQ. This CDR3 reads CATTQGPQYNEQFF. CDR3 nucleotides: TGTGCCACCACGCAGGGCCCACAATACAATGAGCAGTTCTTC.

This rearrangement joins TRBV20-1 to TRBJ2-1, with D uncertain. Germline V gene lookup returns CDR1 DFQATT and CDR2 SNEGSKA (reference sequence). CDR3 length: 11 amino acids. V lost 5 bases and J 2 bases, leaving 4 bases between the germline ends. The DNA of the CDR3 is TGCAGTGCTTCAACCTACAATGAGCAGTTCTTC. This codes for CSASTYNEQFF.

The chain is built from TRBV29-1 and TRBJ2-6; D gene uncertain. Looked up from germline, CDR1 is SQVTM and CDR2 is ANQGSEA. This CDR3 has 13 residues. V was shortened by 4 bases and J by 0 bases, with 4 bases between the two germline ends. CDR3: CSVAASGANVLTF. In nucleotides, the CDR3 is TGCAGCGTTGCGGCCTCTGGGGCCAACGTCCTGACTTTC.

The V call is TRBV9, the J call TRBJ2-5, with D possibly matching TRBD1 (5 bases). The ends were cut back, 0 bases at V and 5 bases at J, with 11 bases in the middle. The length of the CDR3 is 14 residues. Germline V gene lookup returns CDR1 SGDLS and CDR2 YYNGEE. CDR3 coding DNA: TGTGCCAGCAGCGTAGTAGCAGGGAAGGAGACCCAGTACTTC. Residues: CASSVVAGKETQYF.

CDR3 protein: CAISDPAGPSYEQYF. CDR3 in DNA: TGTGCCATCAGTGATCCAGCGGGACCCTCCTACGAGCAGTACTTC. The J gene is TRBJ2-7, the V gene TRBV10-3; 7 bases line up with TRBD2. CDR3 length: 15 residues. V was pared by 3 bases and J by 0 bases, with 5 bases of the junction left unmatched. The V gene's germline CDR1 is ENHRY and CDR2 SYGVKD.

The CDR3 nucleotides read TGTGCCAGCAGCCGCAGGGTTGGGCAGCCCCAGCATTTT. It encodes CASSRRVGQPQHF. The rearrangement uses TRBV7-2 and TRBJ1-5; possibly TRBD1 for D (5 bases). The germline gives CDR1 SGHTA, CDR2 FQGNSA. The V end lost 5 bases, the J end lost 7 bases, and 12 bases lay between the germline ends. CDR3 length: 13 amino acids.

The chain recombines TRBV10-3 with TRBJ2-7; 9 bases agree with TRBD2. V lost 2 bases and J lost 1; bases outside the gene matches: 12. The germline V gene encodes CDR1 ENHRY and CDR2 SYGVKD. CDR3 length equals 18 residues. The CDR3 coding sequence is TGTGCCATCAGTGAGCCCCGGGGGGCGGGAGGGCAGTCCTACGAGCAGTACTTC. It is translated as CAISEPRGAGGQSYEQYF.

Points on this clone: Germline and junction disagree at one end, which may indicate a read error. CDR3 nucleotides: TGCGCCAGCAGCCAAGTACGTGACACCAGGGAGCTGTTTTTT. Translation: CASSQVRDTRELFF. The V call is TRBV4-3, the J call TRBJ2-2; unclear D gene. Germline assignment: CDR1 LGHNA and CDR2 YSLEER. The CDR3 contains 14 residues.

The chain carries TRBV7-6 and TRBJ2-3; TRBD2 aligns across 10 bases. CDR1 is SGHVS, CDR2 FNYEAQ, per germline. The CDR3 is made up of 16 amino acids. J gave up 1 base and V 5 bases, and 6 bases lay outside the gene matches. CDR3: CASSIESGRGTDTQYF. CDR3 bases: TGTGCCAGCAGCATTGAAAGCGGGAGGGGCACAGATACGCAGTATTTT.

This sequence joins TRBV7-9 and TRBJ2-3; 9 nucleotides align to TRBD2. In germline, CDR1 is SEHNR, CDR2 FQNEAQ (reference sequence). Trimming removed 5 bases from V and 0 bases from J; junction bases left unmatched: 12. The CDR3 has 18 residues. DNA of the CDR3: TGTGCCAGCAGCCGAGAGAGCGGGAGGACGTATAGCACAGATACGCAGTATTTT. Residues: CASSRESGRTYSTDTQYF.

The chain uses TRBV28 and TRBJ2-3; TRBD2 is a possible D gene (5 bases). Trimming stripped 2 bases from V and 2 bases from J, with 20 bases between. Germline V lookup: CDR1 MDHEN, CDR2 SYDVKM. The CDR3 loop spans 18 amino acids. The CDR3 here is CASSLAVGKSGPTDTQYF. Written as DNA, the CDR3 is TGTGCCAGCAGTTTAGCGGTGGGGAAGAGCGGACCCACAGATACGCAGTATTTT.

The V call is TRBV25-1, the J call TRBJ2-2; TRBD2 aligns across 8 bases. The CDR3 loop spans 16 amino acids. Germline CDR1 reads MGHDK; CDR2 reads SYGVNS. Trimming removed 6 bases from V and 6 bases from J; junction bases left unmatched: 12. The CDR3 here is CASRAPGLVSSGELFF. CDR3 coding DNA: TGTGCCAGCAGGGCTCCGGGACTAGTCTCATCCGGGGAGCTGTTTTTT.

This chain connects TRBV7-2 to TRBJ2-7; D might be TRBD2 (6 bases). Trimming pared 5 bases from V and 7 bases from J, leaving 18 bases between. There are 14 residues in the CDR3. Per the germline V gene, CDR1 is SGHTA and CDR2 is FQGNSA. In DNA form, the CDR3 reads TGTGCCAGCAGCCCCATTATCGGGGGACGGGAGCAGTACTTC. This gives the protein CASSPIIGGREQYF. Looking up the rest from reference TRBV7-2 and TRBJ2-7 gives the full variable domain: GAGVSQSPSNKVTEKGKDVELRCDPISGHTALYWYRQSLGQGLEFLIYFQGNSAPDKSGLPSDRFSAERTGGSVSTLTIQRTQQEDSAVYLCASSPIIGGREQYFGPGTRLTVT.

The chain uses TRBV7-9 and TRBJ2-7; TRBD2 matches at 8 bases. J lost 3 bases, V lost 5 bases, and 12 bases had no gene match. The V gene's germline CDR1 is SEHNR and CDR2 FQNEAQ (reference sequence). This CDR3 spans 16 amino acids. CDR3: CASSPRGGAGDYEQYF. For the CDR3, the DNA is TGTGCCAGCAGCCCCCGAGGGGGAGCGGGAGACTACGAGCAGTACTTC.

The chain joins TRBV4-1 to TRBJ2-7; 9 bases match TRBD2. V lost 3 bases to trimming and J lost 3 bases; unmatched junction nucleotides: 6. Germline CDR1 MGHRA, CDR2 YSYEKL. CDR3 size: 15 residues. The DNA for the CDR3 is TGCGCCAGCAGCCACCCTGGGACTAGCCTCTACGAGCAGTACTTC. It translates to CASSHPGTSLYEQYF.

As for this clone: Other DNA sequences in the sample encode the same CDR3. The CDR3 nucleotides are TGCGCCAGCAGCTTGGGACTAGCGGGAAACTACGAGCAGTACTTC. Protein sequence: CASSLGLAGNYEQYF. The chain carries TRBV5-1 and TRBJ2-7; 11 nucleotides line up with TRBD2. Germline lookup yields CDR1 SGHRS and CDR2 YFSETQ. The junction had 2 bases not matched to a gene; V was cut back by 0 bases and J by 3 bases. This CDR3 has 15 residues.

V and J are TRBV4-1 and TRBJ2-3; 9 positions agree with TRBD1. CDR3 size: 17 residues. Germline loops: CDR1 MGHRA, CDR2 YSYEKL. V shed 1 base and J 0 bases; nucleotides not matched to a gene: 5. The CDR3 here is CASSQVGTGSSTDTQYF. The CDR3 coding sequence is TGCGCCAGCAGCCAAGTGGGGACAGGGTCAAGCACAGATACGCAGTATTTT.